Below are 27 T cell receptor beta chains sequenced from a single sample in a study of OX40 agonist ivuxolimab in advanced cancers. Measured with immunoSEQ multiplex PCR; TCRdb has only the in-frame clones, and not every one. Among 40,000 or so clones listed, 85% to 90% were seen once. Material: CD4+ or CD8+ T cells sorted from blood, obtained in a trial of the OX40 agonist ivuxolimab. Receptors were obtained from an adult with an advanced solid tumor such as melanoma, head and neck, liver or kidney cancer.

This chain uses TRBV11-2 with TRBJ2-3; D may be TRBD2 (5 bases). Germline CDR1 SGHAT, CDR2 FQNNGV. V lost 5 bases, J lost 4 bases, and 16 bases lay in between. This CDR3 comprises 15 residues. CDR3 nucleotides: TGTGCCAGCAGCAAGACTACCTATGGCCCAGATACGCAGTATTTT. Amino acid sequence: CASSKTTYGPDTQYF.

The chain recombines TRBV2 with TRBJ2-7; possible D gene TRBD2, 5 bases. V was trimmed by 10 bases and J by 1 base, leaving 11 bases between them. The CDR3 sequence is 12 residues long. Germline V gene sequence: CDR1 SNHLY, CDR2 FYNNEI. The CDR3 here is CATGILSYEQYF. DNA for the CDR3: TGTGCCACCGGGATACTATCCTACGAGCAGTACTTC.

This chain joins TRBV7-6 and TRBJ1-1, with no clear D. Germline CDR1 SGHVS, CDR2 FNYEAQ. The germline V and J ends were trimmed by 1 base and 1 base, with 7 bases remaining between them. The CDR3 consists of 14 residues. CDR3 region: CASSLGHKNTEAFF. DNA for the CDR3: TGTGCCAGCAGCTTAGGACATAAGAACACTGAAGCTTTCTTT.

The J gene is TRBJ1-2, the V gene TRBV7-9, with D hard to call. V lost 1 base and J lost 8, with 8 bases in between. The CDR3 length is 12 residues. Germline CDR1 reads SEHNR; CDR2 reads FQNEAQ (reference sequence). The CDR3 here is CASSLDTWGYTF. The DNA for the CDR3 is TGTGCCAGCAGCTTAGATACATGGGGCTACACCTTC.

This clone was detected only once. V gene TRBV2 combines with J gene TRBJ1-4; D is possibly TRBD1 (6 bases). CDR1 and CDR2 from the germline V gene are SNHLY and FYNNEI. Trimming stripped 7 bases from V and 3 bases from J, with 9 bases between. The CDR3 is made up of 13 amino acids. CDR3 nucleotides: TGTGCCAGCAATCGGGGGCCTAATGAAAAACTGTTTTTT. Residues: CASNRGPNEKLFF.

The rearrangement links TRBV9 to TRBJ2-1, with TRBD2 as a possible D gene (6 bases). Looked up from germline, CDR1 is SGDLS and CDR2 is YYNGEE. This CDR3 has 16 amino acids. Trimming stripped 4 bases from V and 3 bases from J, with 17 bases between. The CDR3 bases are TGTGCCAGCAGCCTTCGTCCTAGCGAGAACTACAATGAGCAGTTCTTC. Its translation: CASSLRPSENYNEQFF.

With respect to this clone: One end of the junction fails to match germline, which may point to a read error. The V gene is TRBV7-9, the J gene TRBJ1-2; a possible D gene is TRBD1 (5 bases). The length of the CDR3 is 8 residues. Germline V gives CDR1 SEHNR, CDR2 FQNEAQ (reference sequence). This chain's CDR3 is CASGASNF. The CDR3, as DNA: TGTGCCAGCGGGGCCTCCAACTTC.

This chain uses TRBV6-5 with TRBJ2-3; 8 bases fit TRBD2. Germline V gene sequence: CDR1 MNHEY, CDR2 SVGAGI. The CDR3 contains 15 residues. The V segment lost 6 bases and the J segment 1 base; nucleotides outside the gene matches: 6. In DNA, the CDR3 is TGTGCCAGCAGCCCAGGGCGGGGGGGCACAGATACGCAGTATTTT. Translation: CASSPGRGGTDTQYF.

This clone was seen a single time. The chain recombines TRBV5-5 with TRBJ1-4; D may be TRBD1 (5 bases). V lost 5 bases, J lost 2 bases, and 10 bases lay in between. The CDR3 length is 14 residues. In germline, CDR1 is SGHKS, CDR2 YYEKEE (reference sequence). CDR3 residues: CASSPRGTNEKLFF. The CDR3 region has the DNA TGTGCCAGCAGTCCGCGGGGGACTAATGAAAAACTGTTTTTT. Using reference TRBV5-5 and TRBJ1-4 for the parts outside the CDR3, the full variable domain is DAGVTQSPTHLIKTRGQQVTLRCSPISGHKSVSWYQQVLGQGPQFIFQYYEKEERGRGNFPDRFSARQFPNYSSELNVNALLLGDSALYLCASSPRGTNEKLFFGSGTQLSVL.

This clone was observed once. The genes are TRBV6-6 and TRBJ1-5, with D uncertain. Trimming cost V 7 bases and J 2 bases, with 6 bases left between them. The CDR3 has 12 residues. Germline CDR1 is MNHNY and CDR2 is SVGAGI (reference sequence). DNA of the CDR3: TGTGCCAGCACACTTGGCAATCAGCCCCAGCATTTT. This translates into CASTLGNQPQHF.

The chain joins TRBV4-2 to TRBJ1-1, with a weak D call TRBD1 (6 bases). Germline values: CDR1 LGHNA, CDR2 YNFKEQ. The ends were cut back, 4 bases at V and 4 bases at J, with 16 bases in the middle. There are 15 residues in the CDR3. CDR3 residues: CASSPGRGGGTEAFF. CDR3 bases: TGTGCCAGCAGCCCGGGGAGGGGGGGCGGCACTGAAGCTTTCTTT.

The DNA for the CDR3 is TGTGCCAGCAGTTTAACCGACACCGGGGAGCTGTTTTTT. It specifies CASSLTDTGELFF. This chain links TRBV6-5 with TRBJ2-2; no clear D gene. From germline, CDR1 is MNHEY and CDR2 SVGAGI. The CDR3 is made up of 13 amino acids. V lost 4 bases to trimming and J lost 3 bases, with 6 bases between them.

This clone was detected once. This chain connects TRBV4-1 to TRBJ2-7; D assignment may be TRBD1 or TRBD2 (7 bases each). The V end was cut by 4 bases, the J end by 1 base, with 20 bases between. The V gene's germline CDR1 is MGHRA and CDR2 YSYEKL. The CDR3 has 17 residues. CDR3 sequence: CASSPLGGQRGSYEQYF. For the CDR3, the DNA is TGCGCCAGCAGCCCCTTAGGGGGCCAGCGGGGTTCCTACGAGCAGTACTTC.

The CDR3 DNA reads TGTGCCAGCAGTTACGTTGGATACACCTACGAGCAGTACTTC. It translates to CASSYVGYTYEQYF. The chain carries TRBV6-5 and TRBJ2-7; D is ambiguous. V was pared by 2 bases and J by 2 bases, with 10 bases between. The CDR3 is 14 residues long. Germline V CDR1 and CDR2: MNHEY, SVGAGI.

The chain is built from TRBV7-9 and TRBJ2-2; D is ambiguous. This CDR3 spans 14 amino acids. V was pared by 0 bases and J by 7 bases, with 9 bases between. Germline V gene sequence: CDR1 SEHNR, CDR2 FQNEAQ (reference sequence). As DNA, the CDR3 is TGTGCCAGCAGCTTAGCCCGGAAGGGCGGGGAGCTGTTTTTT. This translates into CASSLARKGGELFF.

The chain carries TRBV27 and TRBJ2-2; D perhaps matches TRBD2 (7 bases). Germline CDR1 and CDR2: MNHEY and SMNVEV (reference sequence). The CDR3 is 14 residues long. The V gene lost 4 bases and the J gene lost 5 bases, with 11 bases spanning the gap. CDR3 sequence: CASSWGGATGELFF. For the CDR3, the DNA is TGTGCCAGCAGTTGGGGGGGCGCGACCGGGGAGCTGTTTTTT.

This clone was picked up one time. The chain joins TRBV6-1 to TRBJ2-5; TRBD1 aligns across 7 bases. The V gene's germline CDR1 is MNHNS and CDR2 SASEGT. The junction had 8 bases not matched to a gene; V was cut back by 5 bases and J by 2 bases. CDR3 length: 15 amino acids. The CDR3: CASSFRDSPQETQYF. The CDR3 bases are TGTGCCAGCAGTTTCCGGGACAGCCCTCAAGAGACCCAGTACTTC.

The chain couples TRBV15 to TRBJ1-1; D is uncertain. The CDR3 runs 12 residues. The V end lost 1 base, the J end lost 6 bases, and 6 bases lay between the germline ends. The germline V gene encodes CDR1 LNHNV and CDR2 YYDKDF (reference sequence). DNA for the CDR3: TGTGCCACCAGCAGAGGGACCCCTGAAGCTTTCTTT. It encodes CATSRGTPEAFF.

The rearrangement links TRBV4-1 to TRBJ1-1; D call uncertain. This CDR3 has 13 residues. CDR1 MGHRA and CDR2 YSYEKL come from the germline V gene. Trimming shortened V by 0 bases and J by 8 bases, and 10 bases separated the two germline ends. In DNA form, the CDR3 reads TGCGCCAGCAGCCAAGATCGGAGGGCCGAAGCTTTCTTT. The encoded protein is CASSQDRRAEAFF.

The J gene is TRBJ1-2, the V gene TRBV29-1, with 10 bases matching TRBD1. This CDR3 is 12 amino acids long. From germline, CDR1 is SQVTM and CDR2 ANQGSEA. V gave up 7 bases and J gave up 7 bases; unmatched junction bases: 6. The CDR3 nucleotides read TGCAGCGACCGACAGGGGGCGGGTGGCTACACCTTC. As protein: CSDRQGAGGYTF.

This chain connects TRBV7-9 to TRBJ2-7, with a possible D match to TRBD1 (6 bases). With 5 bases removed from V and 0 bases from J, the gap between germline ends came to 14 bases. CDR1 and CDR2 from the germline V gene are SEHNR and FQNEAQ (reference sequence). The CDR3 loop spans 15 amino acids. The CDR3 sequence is CASSPQTGYSYEQYF. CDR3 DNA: TGTGCCAGCAGCCCACAGACAGGCTACTCCTACGAGCAGTACTTC.

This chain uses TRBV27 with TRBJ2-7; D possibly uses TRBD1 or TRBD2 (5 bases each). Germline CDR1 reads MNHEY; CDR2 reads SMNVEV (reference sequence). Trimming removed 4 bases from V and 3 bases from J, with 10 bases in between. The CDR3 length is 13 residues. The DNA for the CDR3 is TGTGCCAGCAGTTACGGGGCCCTCTACGAGCAGTACTTC. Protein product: CASSYGALYEQYF.

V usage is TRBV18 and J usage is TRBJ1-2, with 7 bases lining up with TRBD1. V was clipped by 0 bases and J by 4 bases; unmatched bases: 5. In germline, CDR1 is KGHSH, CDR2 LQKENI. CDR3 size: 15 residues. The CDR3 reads CASSPPETGSYGYTF. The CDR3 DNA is TGTGCCAGCTCACCACCAGAGACAGGGTCCTATGGCTACACCTTC.

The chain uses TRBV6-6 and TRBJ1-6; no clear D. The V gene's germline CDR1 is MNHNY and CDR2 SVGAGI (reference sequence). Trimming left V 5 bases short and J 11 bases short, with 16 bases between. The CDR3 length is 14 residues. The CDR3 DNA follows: TGTGCCAGCAGTCCCGGGCCCCGATGGACACCCCTCCACTTT. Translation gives CASSPGPRWTPLHF.

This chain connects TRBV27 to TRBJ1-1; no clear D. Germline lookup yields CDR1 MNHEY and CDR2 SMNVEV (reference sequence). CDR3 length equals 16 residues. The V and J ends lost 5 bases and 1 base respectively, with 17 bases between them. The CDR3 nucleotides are TGTGCCAGCAGTCCATTACCATGGAACCAGAACACTGAAGCTTTCTTT. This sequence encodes CASSPLPWNQNTEAFF.

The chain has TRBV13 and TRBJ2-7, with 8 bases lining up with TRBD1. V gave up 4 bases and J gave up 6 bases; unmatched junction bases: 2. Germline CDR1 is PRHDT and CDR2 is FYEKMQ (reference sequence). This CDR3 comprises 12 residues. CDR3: CASSSQGGEQYF. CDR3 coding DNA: TGTGCCAGCAGCTCACAGGGGGGCGAGCAGTACTTC.

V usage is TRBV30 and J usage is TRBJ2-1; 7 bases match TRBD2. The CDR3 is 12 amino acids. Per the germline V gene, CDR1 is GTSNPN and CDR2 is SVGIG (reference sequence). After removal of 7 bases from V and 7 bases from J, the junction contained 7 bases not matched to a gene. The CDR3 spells CASLTGGNEQFF. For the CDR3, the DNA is TGTGCCTCTCTCACGGGGGGTAATGAGCAGTTCTTC. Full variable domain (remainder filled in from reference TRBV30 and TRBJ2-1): SQTIHQWPATLVQPVGSPLSLECTVEGTSNPNLYWYRQAAGRGLQLLFYSVGIGQISSEVPQNLSASRPQDRQFILSSKKLLLSDSGFYLCASLTGGNEQFFGPGTRLTVL.